This TCR beta chain was identified in a study of early T cells in non-severe SARS-CoV-2 infection. Turning to the study itself: Unsorted whole-blood RNA was sequenced in bulk, leaving chains unpaired. Study outcomes and limitations: CD4 and private specificities were missed by VDJdb matching, which favored anti-spike CD8 responses.

In this sample, this clonotype turned up many times. What it recognizes is unknown. There are 16 residues in the CDR3. V shed 2 bases and J 9 bases; nucleotides not matched to a gene: 12. Germline values: CDR1 DFQATT, CDR2 SNEGSKA (reference sequence). Each cDNA molecule carried a unique molecular identifier. From the 5' RACE reads, TCRdb called clonotypes with MiXCR, one entry per CDR3 protein. The table lists tens of thousands of distinct CDR3 sequences, around 9% of them singletons. V gene TRBV20-1 combines with J gene TRBJ1-6; TRBD1 matches 8 bases. What was sequenced was whole blood. This TCR was sampled from an adult who was a healthcare worker with PCR-confirmed SARS-CoV-2 infection or an uninfected control (not recorded which). The CDR3 nucleotides are TGCAGTGCTAGAAATACCGTCAGGGGGCGTCTTTCACCCCTCCACTTT. Its translation: CSARNTVRGRLSPLHF.